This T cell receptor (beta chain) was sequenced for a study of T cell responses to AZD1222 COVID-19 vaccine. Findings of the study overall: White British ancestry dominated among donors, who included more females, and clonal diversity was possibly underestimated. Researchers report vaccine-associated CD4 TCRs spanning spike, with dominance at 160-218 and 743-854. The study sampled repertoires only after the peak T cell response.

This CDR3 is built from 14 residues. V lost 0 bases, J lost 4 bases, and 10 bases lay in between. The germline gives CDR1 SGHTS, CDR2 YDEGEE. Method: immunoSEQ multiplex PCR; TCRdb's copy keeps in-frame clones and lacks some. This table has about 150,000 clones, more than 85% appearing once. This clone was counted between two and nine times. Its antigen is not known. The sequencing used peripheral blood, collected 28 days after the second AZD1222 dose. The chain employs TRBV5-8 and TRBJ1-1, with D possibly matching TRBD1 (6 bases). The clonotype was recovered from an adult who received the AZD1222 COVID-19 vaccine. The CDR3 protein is CASSLEWGATEAFF. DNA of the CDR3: TGTGCCAGCAGCTTGGAATGGGGGGCCACTGAAGCTTTCTTT.